This paragraph covers one TCR beta chain sequence. Its antigen is unidentified. A sample-barcoded 5' primer and a J-beta primer mix were used in a second PCR of about 6 to 12 cycles. Tags on each cDNA molecule came from a template-switch adaptor with 12 random nucleotides. Each CDR3 protein gets one entry after TCRdb re-called the 5' RACE reads with MiXCR. This sample has around 1,500,000 distinct CDR3 sequences, with 40% to 50% found just once. This specimen comes from a study of blood T cells in healthy people across ages. Study-wide points: Among long-lived donors, naive CD4+ cells were more numerous and diversity higher than in aged donors.

CDR3 length: 15 residues. Germline V CDR1 and CDR2: DFQATT, SNEGSKA (reference sequence). Sequencing was performed on blood. The clonotype was recovered from a young woman in good health. The rearrangement links TRBV20-1 to TRBJ2-4, with TRBD2 as a possible D gene (5 bases). The end of the DNA aligns better with TRBJ2-7, so the J call may be wrong. Here the CDR3 reads CSAREARIGSYEQYF. The CDR3 DNA follows: TGCAGTGCTAGAGAGGCCCGGATAGGGAGCTACGAGCAGTACTTC.